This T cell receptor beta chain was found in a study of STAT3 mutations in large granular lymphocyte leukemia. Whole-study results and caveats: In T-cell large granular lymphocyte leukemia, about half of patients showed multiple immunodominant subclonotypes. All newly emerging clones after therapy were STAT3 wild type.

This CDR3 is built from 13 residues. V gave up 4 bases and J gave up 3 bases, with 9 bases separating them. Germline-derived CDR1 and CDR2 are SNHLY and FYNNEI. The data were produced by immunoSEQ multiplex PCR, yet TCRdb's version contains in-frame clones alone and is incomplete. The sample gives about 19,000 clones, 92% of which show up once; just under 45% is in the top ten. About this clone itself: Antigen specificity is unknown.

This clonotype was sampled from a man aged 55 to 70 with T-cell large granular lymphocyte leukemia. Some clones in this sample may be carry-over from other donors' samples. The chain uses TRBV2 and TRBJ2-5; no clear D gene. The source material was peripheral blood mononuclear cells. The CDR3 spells CASSGGFEETQYF. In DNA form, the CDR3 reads TGTGCCAGCAGTGGGGGTTTTGAAGAGACCCAGTACTTC.